A selection of T cell receptor beta chains follows, all from one sample in a study of T cell responses to AZD1222 COVID-19 vaccine. Method: immunoSEQ multiplex PCR; TCRdb's copy keeps in-frame clones and lacks some. The sample carries some 120,000 clones, about 90% recorded once. This sample comprised peripheral blood, obtained on day 0 of AZD1222 vaccination. All receptors come from an adult in good health. The CDR3 runs from the conserved cysteine through the conserved F or W. A D gene is named only where the DNA matches it firmly. Expanded clones are given a class, and other clones once, few, many or no size at all.

TRBV19	.	.	TRBJ2-5	TGTGCCAGTAGGTCTGGTGGGGAGACCCAGTACTTC	CASRSGGETQYF
TRBV6-5	.	.	TRBJ1-6	TGTGCCAGCATTAGGGACACAATAAATTCACCCCTCCACTTT	CASIRDTINSPLHF
TRBV5-1	TRBD1	.	TRBJ1-2	TGCGCCAGCAGCTTAAAGGGGGCGGAAGGCTACACCTTC	CASSLKGAEGYTF
TRBV19	.	.	TRBJ1-2	TGTGCCAGTAGTCGCATGACAGTATCTAACTATGGCTACACCTTC	CASSRMTVSNYGYTF
TRBV5-8	.	.	TRBJ2-7	TGTGCCAGCAGCCCCTACAGCGCGCCCTACGAGCAGTACTTC	CASSPYSAPYEQYF
TRBV7-9	.	.	TRBJ2-7	TGTGCCAGCACCAATATCCCACCCTACGAGCAGTACTTC	CASTNIPPYEQYF
TRBV4-1	.	.	TRBJ2-1	TGCGCCAGCAGCCCCCGGGATAGCGAAGCCTACAATGAGCAGTTCTTC	CASSPRDSEAYNEQFF
TRBV5-4	.	.	TRBJ2-7	TGTGCCAGCAGCCACGGGCCGCCGGGGCCCTACGAGCAGTACTTC	CASSHGPPGPYEQYF
TRBV2	.	.	TRBJ1-4	TGTGCCAGCAGTGTACATGAAAAACTGTTTTTT	CASSVHEKLFF
TRBV11-2	TRBD2	.	TRBJ2-2	TGTGCCAGCAGAACAGCGGGAGGCAGCACCGGGGAGCTGTTTTTT	CASRTAGGSTGELFF
TRBV5-1	.	.	TRBJ2-3	TGCGCCAGCAGCTTGGGTCAGGTTGGGGATACGCAGTATTTT	CASSLGQVGDTQYF
TRBV9	.	.	TRBJ2-3	TGTGCCAGCAGCGTAGCTCGCGGGCGCACAGATACGCAGTATTTT	CASSVARGRTDTQYF
TRBV14	.	.	TRBJ2-3	TGTGCCAGCAGCCATGAACCGGGACACACCACAGATACGCAGTATTTT	CASSHEPGHTTDTQYF
TRBV27	TRBD1	.	TRBJ2-7	TGTGCCAGCAGCCCCCCGGGACAGGGGGGCCCCTACGAGCAGTACTTC	CASSPPGQGGPYEQYF
TRBV6-5	.	.	TRBJ1-5	TGTGCCAGCAGCATGAGGGACAATCAGCCCCAGCATTTT	CASSMRDNQPQHF
TRBV7-8	.	.	TRBJ1-1	TGTGCCAGCAGCCCCACGGACAGGAACACTGAAGCTTTCTTT	CASSPTDRNTEAFF
TRBV20-1	.	.	TRBJ2-5	TGCAGTGCTAGAGATCGGTCGTACTTC	CSARDRSYF
TRBV28	TRBD1	once	TRBJ1-4	TGTGCCAGCAGTCCGGGACAGGGGAATGAAAAACTGTTTTTT	CASSPGQGNEKLFF
TRBV21-1	.	.	TRBJ2-2	TGTGCCAGCAGTAAGGACTGGAACACCGGGGAGCTGTTTTTT	CASSKDWNTGELFF
TRBV5-8	.	.	TRBJ2-1	TGTGCCAGCACCGCCTACAATGAGCAGTTCTTC	CASTAYNEQFF
TRBV5-8	.	once	TRBJ1-3	TGTGCCAGCAGCTTTGGGGTACTCTCTGGAAACACCATATATTTT	CASSFGVLSGNTIYF
TRBV30	TRBD1	few	TRBJ2-7	TGTGCCTGGGACAGGGGATTTTCCTACGAGCAGTACTTC	CAWDRGFSYEQYF
TRBV7-2	.	.	TRBJ1-1	TGTGCCAGCAGCCGTTCTCAGGGATCGACTGAAGCTTTCTTT	CASSRSQGSTEAFF
TRBV11-2	TRBD2	.	TRBJ2-2	TGTGCCAGCAGCGAACGACTAGCGGCGAACACCGGGGAGCTGTTTTTT	CASSERLAANTGELFF
TRBV7-2	TRBD1	.	TRBJ2-1	TGTGCCAGCAGCACCGGGACAGGGGACGAGCAGTTCTTC	CASSTGTGDEQFF
TRBV5-6	.	.	TRBJ1-6	TGTGCCAGCAACCCTTGGGGGTCCTCCTATAATTCACCCCTCCACTTT	CASNPWGSSYNSPLHF
TRBV20-1	.	.	TRBJ2-5	TGCAGTGCTACCTTACAAGAGTCCCAGTACTTC	CSATLQESQYF
TRBV11-2	TRBD2	.	TRBJ2-3	TGTGCCAGCAGCCCCGGCTCGGGAGGCCACACAGATACGCAGTATTTT	CASSPGSGGHTDTQYF
TRBV6-5	.	.	TRBJ2-1	TGTGCCAGCAGCCGCGCCCCCTATGAGCAGTTCTTC	CASSRAPYEQFF
TRBV5-5	TRBD1	.	TRBJ1-4	TGTGCCAGCAGCTCGGCCGGGACAGCCACTGAAAAACTGTTTTTT	CASSSAGTATEKLFF
TRBV5-4	TRBD1	.	TRBJ2-1	TGTGCCAGCAGCCTGAACAGGGGCGTAAGCTCCTACAATGAGCAGTTCTTC	CASSLNRGVSSYNEQFF
TRBV6-5	.	.	TRBJ2-7	TGTGCCAGCAGGGCCCTGAGGGGTCACGAGCAGTACTTC	CASRALRGHEQYF
TRBV6-1	TRBD2	.	TRBJ2-1	TGTGCCAGCAGTGAGCTTGGGGGGGGGAATGAGCAGTTCTTC	CASSELGGGNEQFF
TRBV10-3	TRBD1	once	TRBJ1-6	TGTGCCATCAGTAAGACCTGGGACAGGCTTACACTCAATTCACCCCTCCACTTT	CAISKTWDRLTLNSPLHF
TRBV28	.	.	TRBJ2-3	TGTGCCAGCATTCCCGGGGGAAGCACAGATACGCAGTATTTT	CASIPGGSTDTQYF
TRBV27	.	.	TRBJ2-2	TGTGCCAGCAGTTTAAAGCCCCCCGGCAGTGCCGGGGAGCTGTTTTTT	CASSLKPPGSAGELFF
TRBV7-7	.	.	TRBJ1-5	TGTGCCAGCAGCTTAGTTCTGGGTCAGCCCCAGCATTTT	CASSLVLGQPQHF
TRBV9	.	.	TRBJ2-1	TGTGCCAGCAGCGTAGATAGGGGGGATGAGCAGTTCTTC	CASSVDRGDEQFF
TRBV3-1/TRBV3-2	.	.	TRBJ2-2	TGTGCCAGCAGCCTCGGGCAAGGGAGGCCCGACACCGGGGAGCTGTTTTTT	CASSLGQGRPDTGELFF
TRBV10-2	.	.	TRBJ1-5	TGCGCCACCACCGCAGACTACAATCAGCCCCAGCATTTT	CATTADYNQPQHF
TRBV27	TRBD1	.	TRBJ2-5	TGTGCCAGCAGTCCCTGGGACAGCCAAGAGACCCAGTACTTC	CASSPWDSQETQYF
TRBV12-3/TRBV12-4	.	.	TRBJ2-5	TGTGCCAGCATCGGGCGGCAGGGGGAGACCCAGTACTTC	CASIGRQGETQYF
TRBV2	TRBD1	.	TRBJ2-3	TGTGCCAGCAGCGCCGACAGGGGGCTGGATACGCAGTATTTT	CASSADRGLDTQYF
TRBV27	TRBD1	.	TRBJ1-3	TGTGCCAGCAGTTGGGACAGCTCCTCTGGAAACACCATATATTTT	CASSWDSSSGNTIYF
TRBV12-3/TRBV12-4	TRBD2	.	TRBJ2-5	TGTGCCAGCAGCCCAGGCGGGGGAGAGACCCAGTACTTC	CASSPGGGETQYF
TRBV6-6	TRBD1	.	TRBJ2-2	TGTGCCAGCAGTCGACAGGGTGTAAGGAACACCGGGGAGCTGTTTTTT	CASSRQGVRNTGELFF
TRBV29-1	.	.	TRBJ2-1	TGCAGCGTTACGAAAGGGGACAATGAGCAGTTCTTC	CSVTKGDNEQFF
TRBV6-5	.	.	TRBJ1-2	TGTGCCAGCAGTTACAGTGGGGCTGGCTACACCTTC	CASSYSGAGYTF
TRBV16	.	few	TRBJ1-1	TGTGCCAGCACCGGAGCAGGCCAAGCTTTCTTT	CASTGAGQAFF
TRBV2	TRBD1	.	TRBJ1-5	TGTGCCAGCAGTGAATTGACAGGGGATCAGCCCCAGCATTTT	CASSELTGDQPQHF
TRBV19	.	medium-sized	TRBJ2-3	TGTGCCAGTAGTCCTAAGGCGTCCACAGATACGCAGTATTTT	CASSPKASTDTQYF
TRBV28	.	.	TRBJ1-5	TGTGCCAGCGGCTGGGGAAACAATCAGCCCCAGCATTTT	CASGWGNNQPQHF
TRBV30	TRBD1	.	TRBJ1-4	TGTGCCTGCCCGGGACAGGGTGGTGAAAAACTGTTTTTT	CACPGQGGEKLFF